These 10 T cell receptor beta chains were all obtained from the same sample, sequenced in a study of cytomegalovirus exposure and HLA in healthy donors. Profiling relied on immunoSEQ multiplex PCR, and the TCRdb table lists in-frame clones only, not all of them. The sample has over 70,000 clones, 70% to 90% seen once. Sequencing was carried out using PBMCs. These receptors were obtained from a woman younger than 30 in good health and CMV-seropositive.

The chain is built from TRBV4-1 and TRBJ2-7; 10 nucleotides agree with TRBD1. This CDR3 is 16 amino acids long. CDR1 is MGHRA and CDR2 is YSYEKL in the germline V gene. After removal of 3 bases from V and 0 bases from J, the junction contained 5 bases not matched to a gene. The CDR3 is CASSQMGQGPSYEQYF. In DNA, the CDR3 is TGCGCCAGCAGCCAGATGGGACAGGGGCCCTCCTACGAGCAGTACTTC.

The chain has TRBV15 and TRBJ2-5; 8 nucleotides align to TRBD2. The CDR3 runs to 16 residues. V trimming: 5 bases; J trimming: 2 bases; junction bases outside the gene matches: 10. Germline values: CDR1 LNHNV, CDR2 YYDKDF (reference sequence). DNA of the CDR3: TGTGCCACCAGCTTGAGTCTGGGACTAGTACAAGAGACCCAGTACTTC. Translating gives CATSLSLGLVQETQYF.

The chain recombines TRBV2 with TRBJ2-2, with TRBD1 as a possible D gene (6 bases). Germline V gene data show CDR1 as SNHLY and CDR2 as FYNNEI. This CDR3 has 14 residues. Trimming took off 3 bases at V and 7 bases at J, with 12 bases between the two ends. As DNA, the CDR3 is TGTGCCAGCAGTGAGAACAGGGTTGGCGGGGAGCTGTTTTTT. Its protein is CASSENRVGGELFF.

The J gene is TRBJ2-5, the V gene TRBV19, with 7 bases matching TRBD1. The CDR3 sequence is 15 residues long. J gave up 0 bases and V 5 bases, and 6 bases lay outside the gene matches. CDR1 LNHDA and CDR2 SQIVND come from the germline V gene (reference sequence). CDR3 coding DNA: TGTGCCAGTAGTGCATGGGACAGCAACCAAGAGACCCAGTACTTC. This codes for CASSAWDSNQETQYF. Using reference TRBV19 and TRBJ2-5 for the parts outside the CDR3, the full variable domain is DGGITQSPKYLFRKEGQNVTLSCEQNLNHDAMYWYRQDPGQGLRLIYYSQIVNDFQKGDIAEGYSVSREKKESFPLTVTSAQKNPTAFYLCASSAWDSNQETQYFGPGTRLLVL.

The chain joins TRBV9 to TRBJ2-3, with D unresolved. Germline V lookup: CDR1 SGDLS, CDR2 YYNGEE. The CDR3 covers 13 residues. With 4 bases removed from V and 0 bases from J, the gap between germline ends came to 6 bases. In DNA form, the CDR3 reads TGTGCCAGCAGCCCAATTAGCACAGATACGCAGTATTTT. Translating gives CASSPISTDTQYF.

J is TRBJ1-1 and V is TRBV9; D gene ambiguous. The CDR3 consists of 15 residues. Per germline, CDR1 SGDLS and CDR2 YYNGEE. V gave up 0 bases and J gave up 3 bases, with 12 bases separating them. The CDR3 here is CASSVGRAGYTEAFF. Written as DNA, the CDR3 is TGTGCCAGCAGCGTAGGGCGGGCAGGCTACACTGAAGCTTTCTTT.

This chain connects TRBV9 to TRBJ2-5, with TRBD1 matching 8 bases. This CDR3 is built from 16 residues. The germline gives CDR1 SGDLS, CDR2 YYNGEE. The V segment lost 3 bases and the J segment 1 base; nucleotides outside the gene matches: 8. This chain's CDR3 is CASSGPGQGLQETQYF. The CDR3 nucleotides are TGTGCCAGCAGCGGACCCGGACAGGGCCTCCAAGAGACCCAGTACTTC. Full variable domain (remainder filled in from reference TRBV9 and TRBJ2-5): DSGVTQTPKHLITATGQRVTLRCSPRSGDLSVYWYQQSLDQGLQFLIQYYNGEERAKGNILERFSAQQFPDLHSELNLSSLELGDSALYFCASSGPGQGLQETQYFGPGTRLLVL.

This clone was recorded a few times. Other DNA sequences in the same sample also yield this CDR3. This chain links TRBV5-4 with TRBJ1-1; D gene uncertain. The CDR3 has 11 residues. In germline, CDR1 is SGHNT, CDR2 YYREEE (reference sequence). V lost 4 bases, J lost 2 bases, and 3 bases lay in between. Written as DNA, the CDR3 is TGTGCCAGCAGCCAAAACACTGAAGCTTTCTTT. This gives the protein CASSQNTEAFF. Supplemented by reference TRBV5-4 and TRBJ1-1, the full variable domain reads ETGVTQSPTHLIKTRGQQVTLRCSSQSGHNTVSWYQQALGQGPQFIFQYYREEENGRGNFPPRFSGLQFPNYSSELNVNALELDDSALYLCASSQNTEAFFGQGTRLTVV.

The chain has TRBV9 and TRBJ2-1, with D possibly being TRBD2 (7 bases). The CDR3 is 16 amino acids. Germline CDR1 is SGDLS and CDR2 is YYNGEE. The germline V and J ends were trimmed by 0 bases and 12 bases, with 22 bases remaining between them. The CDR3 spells CASSVAEGGTPIGQFF. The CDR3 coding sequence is TGTGCCAGCAGCGTAGCTGAGGGGGGGACGCCGATTGGGCAGTTCTTC.

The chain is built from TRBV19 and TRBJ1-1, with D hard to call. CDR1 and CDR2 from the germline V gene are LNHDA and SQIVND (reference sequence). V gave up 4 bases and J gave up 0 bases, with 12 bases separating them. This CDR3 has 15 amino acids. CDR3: CASSNEHIMNTEAFF. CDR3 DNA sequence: TGTGCCAGTAGTAACGAACACATCATGAACACTGAAGCTTTCTTT.